This T cell receptor (beta chain) was identified in a study of cytomegalovirus exposure and HLA in healthy donors. Study-wide context: The Caucasian-associated ancestry cluster contained more than 75% of the approximately 430 genotyped donors.

Use of 60 Vbeta and 13 Jbeta primers characterized the PCR. Generated by immunoSEQ multiplex PCR, the TCRdb table keeps only in-frame clones and is missing some. Of fewer than 250,000 clones in the sample, around 82% were seen once. This clone was seen a few times. Its specificity is unknown. Study-wide results and limits: Generally TCR sequences proved uncommon, though certain public TCRs appeared in numerous donors. Some V segments, TRBV6-2 and TRBV6-3 among them, were indistinguishable and were therefore excluded. For TCR beta chains, V- and J-gene trimming was later linked to a missense DCLRE1C variant.

The CDR3 totals 16 residues. Unmatched junction bases numbered 9, after V lost 5 bases and J lost 6 bases. Per the germline V gene, CDR1 is SGHVS and CDR2 is FQNEAQ. V usage is TRBV7-8 and J usage is TRBJ2-2; 10 bases are a match to TRBD1. The clonotype originates from a woman under 40 in good health and CMV-seropositive. Sequencing was done on a sample of PBMCs. CDR3: CASSQPGQGISGELFF. The CDR3 coding sequence is TGTGCCAGCAGCCAACCGGGACAGGGGATTTCCGGGGAGCTGTTTTTT.